This T cell receptor (beta chain) was found in a study of vaccination effects on CD4 cells after COVID-19. At the level of the study: The median interval between the second dose and post-vaccine sampling was 72 days. Whole-study findings and limits: Clones that were induced by infection or by vaccine showed marked contraction late after vaccination.

With the ViraFEST assay, the study expanded antigen-specific CD4+ T cells using viral peptide pools, then sequenced them. Subsequent to a culture period of under 11 days, CD4+ T cells were isolated. Each person got two doses of an mRNA SARS-CoV-2 vaccine, BNT162b2 or mRNA-1273. On this clone itself: Its target is not known.

The CDR3 runs to 15 residues. CDR1 is SGHTA, CDR2 FQGNSA, per germline. The V and J ends lost 5 bases and 3 bases respectively, with 14 bases between them. The assay was immunoSEQ multiplex PCR, and TCRdb's table has in-frame clones only and misses some. The sample consists of around 69,000 clones, just under 75% of them appearing once. Material: CD4+ T cells from PBMCs cultured with HCoV-229E spike peptides, obtained after COVID-19 vaccination. This sequence was found in a human donor who received a COVID-19 vaccine. V usage is TRBV7-2 and J usage is TRBJ2-1, with a possible D match to TRBD2 (5 bases). This CDR3 is CASSPLRGFYNEQFF. The CDR3 DNA sequence: TGTGCCAGCAGCCCCCTGAGAGGGTTCTACAATGAGCAGTTCTTC.